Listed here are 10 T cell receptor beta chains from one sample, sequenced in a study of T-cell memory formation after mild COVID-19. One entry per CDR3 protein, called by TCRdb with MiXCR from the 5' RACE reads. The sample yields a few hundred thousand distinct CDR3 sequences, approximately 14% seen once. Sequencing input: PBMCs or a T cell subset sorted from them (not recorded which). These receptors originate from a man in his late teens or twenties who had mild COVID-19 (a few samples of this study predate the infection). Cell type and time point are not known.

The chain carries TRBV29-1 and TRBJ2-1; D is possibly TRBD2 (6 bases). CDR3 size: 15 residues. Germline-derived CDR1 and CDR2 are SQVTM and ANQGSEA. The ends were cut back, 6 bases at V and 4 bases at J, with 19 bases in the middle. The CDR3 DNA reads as TGCAGCGTCGCGGGATTTATTGGGATTTACAATGAGCAGTTCTTC. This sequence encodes CSVAGFIGIYNEQFF.

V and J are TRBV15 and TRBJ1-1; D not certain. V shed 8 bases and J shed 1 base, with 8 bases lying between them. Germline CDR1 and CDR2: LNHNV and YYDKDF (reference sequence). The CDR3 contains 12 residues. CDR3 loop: CATSGGNTEAFF. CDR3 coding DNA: TGTGCCACCTCAGGAGGGAACACTGAAGCTTTCTTT.

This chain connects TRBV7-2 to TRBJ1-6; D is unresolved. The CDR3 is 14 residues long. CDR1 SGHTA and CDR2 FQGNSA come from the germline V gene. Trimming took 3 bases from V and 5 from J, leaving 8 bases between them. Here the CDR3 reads CASSFGYNNSPLHF. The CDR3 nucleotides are TGTGCCAGCAGCTTCGGATATAATAATTCACCCCTCCACTTT.

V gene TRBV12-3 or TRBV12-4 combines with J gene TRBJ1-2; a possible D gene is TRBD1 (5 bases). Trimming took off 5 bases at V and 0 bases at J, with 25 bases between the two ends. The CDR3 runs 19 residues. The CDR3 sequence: CASSPNQAFREATNYGYTF. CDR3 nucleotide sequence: TGTGCCAGCAGTCCCAATCAGGCTTTCAGGGAGGCGACTAACTATGGCTACACCTTC.

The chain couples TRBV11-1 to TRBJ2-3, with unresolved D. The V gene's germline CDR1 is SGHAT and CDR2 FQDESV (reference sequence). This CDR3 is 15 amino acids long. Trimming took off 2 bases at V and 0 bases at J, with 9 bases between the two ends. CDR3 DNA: TGTGCCAGCAGCTTACTAGGCAGGAGCACAGATACGCAGTATTTT. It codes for CASSLLGRSTDTQYF.

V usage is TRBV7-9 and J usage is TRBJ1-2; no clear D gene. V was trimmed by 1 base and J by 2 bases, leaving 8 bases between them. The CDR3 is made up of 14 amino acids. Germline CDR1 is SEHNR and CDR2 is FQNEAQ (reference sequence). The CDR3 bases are TGTGCCAGCAGCTTAGGACCGCGGAACTATGGCTACACCTTC. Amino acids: CASSLGPRNYGYTF.

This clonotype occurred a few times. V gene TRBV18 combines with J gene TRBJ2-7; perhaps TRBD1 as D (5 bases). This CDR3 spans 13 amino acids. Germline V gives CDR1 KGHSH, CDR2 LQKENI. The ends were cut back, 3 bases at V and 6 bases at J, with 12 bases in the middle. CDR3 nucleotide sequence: TGTGCCAGCTCACCCGGGTTGGGGCTCGAGCAGTACGTC. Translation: CASSPGLGLEQYV.

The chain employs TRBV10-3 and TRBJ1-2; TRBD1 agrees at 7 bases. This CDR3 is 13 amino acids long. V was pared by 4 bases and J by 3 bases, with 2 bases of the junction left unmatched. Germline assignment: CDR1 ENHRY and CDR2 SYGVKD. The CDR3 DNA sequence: TGTGCCATCAGTGTCGGACAGGACTATGGCTACACCTTC. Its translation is CAISVGQDYGYTF.

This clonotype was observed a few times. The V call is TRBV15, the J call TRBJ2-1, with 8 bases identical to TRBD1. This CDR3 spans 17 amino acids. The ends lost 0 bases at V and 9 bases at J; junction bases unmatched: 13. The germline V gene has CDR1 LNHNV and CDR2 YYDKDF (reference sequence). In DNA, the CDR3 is TGTGCCACCAGCAGAGATTTGGCGGACACCGACAGGGGTGAGCAGTTCTTC. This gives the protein CATSRDLADTDRGEQFF.

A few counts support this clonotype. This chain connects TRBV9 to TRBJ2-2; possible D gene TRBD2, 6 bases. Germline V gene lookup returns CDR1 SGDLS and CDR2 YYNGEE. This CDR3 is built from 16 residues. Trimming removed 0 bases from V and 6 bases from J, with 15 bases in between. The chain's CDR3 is CASSVATAGSAGELFF. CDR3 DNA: TGTGCCAGCAGCGTAGCTACTGCGGGGAGCGCCGGGGAGCTGTTTTTT.